This passage covers 9 T cell receptor beta chains from one sample sequenced in a study of T cell changes during pregnancy in multiple sclerosis. The protocol was immunoSEQ multiplex PCR, while the TCRdb copy is restricted to in-frame clones and leaves out a portion. The sample contains about 100,000 clones, almost 95% of which appear only once. Source: peripheral blood, taken before pregnancy. These receptors came from a female donor with multiple sclerosis, enrolled in a pregnancy study.

This clone was counted a single time. The chain links TRBV9 to TRBJ2-7; TRBD1 agrees at 7 bases. The CDR3 spans 12 residues. Germline CDR1 is SGDLS and CDR2 is YYNGEE. V lost 3 bases to trimming and J lost 5 bases; unmatched junction nucleotides: 2. This CDR3 is CASSGTGNEQYF. The CDR3 DNA follows: TGTGCCAGCAGCGGGACAGGCAACGAGCAGTACTTC.

The genes are TRBV10-3 and TRBJ2-5; a possible D gene is TRBD2 (6 bases). Germline V gives CDR1 ENHRY, CDR2 SYGVKD. Trimming cost V 7 bases and J 5 bases, with 14 bases left between them. The CDR3 covers 13 residues. CDR3 nucleotides: TGTGCCATCAATCATATCAGCGGGGAGACCCAGTACTTC. Encoded protein: CAINHISGETQYF.

The gene calls are TRBV27 and TRBJ2-3; 7 positions match TRBD1. Germline lookup yields CDR1 MNHEY and CDR2 SMNVEV (reference sequence). The CDR3 runs to 14 residues. With V trimmed by 7 bases and J by 4 bases, 8 bases remained unmatched. DNA for the CDR3: TGTGCCAGCACAGCGAGGGGGCGCCCAGATACGCAGTATTTT. Its translation is CASTARGRPDTQYF.

J is TRBJ1-1 and V is TRBV6-5, with 9 bases fitting TRBD1. Trimming took 5 bases from V and 1 from J; bases not matched to a gene: 5. This CDR3 is 15 amino acids long. CDR1 MNHEY and CDR2 SVGAGI come from the germline V gene. In DNA, the CDR3 is TGTGCCAGCAGTCGTGGACAGGGGTGGAACACTGAAGCTTTCTTT. Residues: CASSRGQGWNTEAFF.

The gene calls are TRBV18 and TRBJ2-7; 9 positions agree with TRBD2. Germline CDR1 is KGHSH and CDR2 is LQKENI. The CDR3 runs 12 residues. J lost 7 bases, V lost 5 bases, and 3 bases had no gene match. CDR3: CASSFGLAEQYF. The CDR3, as DNA: TGTGCCAGCTCATTTGGACTAGCGGAGCAGTACTTC.

V is TRBV5-1 and J is TRBJ2-2; 12 bases agree with TRBD2. The CDR3 has 17 residues. Germline lookup yields CDR1 SGHRS and CDR2 YFSETQ. V lost 3 bases, J lost 6 bases, and 9 bases stayed unmatched. The CDR3 bases are TGCGCCAGCAGCTCTTCTAGCGGGAGGGCCAAAGCCGGGGAGCTGTTTTTT. Translated: CASSSSSGRAKAGELFF.

The chain carries TRBV30 and TRBJ1-5; TRBD1 matches at 11 bases. Germline V gene lookup returns CDR1 GTSNPN and CDR2 SVGIG (reference sequence). The CDR3 is 13 amino acids. For the CDR3, the DNA is TGTGCGTGGGACAGGGGGTTAGGGGAGCCCCAGCATTTT. It encodes CAWDRGLGEPQHF.

The rearrangement uses TRBV5-1 and TRBJ2-1; 12 bases fit TRBD2. Germline trimming cut 8 bases from V and 0 bases from J; bases unmatched to any gene: 15. CDR3 length: 19 amino acids. Germline V gives CDR1 SGHRS, CDR2 YFSETQ. CDR3 bases: TGCGCCAGTAGGCAAGGACGAACTAGCGGGAGGAGCTCCTACAATGAGCAGTTCTTC. Translating it yields CASRQGRTSGRSSYNEQFF.

V usage is TRBV5-6 and J usage is TRBJ1-1; weak D call: TRBD1 (5 bases). V was shortened by 2 bases and J by 0 bases, with 14 bases between the two germline ends. The germline CDR1 and CDR2 sequences are SGHDT and YYEEEE. The CDR3 runs to 16 residues. The CDR3 DNA sequence: TGTGCCAGCAGCTTTCGGGGGGTGGGTTTGAACACTGAAGCTTTCTTT. Translating it yields CASSFRGVGLNTEAFF.